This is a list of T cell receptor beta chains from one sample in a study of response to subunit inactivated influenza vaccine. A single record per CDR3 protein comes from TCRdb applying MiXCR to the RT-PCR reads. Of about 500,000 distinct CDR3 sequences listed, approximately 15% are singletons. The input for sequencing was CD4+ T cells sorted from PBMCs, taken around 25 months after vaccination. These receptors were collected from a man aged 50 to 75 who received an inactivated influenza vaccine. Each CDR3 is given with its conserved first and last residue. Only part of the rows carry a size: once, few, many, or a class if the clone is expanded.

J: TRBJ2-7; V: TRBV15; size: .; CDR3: CATSRNRGPYEQYF
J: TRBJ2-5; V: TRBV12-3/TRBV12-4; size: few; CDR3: CASSPTGAETQYF
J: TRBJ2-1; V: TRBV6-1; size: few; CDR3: CASSEARNEQFF
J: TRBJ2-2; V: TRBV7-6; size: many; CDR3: CASSLDGPGELFF
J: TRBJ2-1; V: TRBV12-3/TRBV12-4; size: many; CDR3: CASSLEAPYNEQFF
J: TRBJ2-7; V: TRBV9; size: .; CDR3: CASSARMGGYEQYF
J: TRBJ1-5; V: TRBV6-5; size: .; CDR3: CASSYGQAGNQPQHF
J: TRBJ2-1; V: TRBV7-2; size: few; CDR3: CASSLVLAGGQFF
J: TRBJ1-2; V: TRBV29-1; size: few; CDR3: CSAMKGMGGQANYGYTF
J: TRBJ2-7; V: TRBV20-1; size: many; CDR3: CSAGPTSEQYF
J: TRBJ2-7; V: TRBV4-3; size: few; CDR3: CASSQEEQVSYEQYF
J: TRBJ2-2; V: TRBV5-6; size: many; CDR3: CASSLLSETGGRGTGELFF
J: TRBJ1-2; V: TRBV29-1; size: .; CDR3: CSVGQGASRGYTF
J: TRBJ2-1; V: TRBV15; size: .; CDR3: CATSRSGGAYNEQFF
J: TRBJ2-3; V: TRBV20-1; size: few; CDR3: CSARESTSGSFSDTQYF
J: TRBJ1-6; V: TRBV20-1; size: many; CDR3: CSARAGTGGSPLHF
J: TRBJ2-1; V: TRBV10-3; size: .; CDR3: CAISESRGGRAARYEQFF
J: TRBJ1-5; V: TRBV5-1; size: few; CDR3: CASSADSDRSNQPQHF
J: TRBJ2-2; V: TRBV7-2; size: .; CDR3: CASSLVRTNTGELFF
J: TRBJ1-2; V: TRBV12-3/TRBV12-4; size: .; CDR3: CASTSRTNYGYTF
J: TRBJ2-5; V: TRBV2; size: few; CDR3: CASSETTSGRETQYF
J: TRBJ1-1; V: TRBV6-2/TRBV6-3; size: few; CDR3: CASTDLGTEAFF
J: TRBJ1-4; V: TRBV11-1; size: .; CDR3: CASSGRDRGGGHANEKLFF
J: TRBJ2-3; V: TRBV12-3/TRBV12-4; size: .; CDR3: CASSRPPTEDTQYF
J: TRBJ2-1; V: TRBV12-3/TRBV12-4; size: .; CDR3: CASSRRDTYHEQFF
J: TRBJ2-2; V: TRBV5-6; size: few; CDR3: CASSLPRVTGELFF
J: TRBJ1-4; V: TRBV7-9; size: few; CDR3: CASSPRTGLTHNEKLFF
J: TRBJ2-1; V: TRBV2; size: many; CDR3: CASIVDRGGNEQFF
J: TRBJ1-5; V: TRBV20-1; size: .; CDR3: CSARGGSGNQPQHF
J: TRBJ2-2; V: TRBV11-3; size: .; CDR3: CASSGKGNTGELFF
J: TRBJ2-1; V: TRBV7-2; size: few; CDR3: CASSWTREQFF
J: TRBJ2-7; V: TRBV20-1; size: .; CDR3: CSVPLGGVTYEQYF
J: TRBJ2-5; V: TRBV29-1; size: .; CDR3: CSVEARLAKETQYF
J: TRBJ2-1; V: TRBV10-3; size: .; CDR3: CAISESTSSYEQFF
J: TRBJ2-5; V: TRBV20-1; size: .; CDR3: CSASRQGKETQYF
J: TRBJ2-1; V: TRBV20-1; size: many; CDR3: CSAREWTSFIEQFF
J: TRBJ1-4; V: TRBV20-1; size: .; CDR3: CSARDPGAPTQKLFF
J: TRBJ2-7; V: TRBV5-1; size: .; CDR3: CASSLVGAYERYF
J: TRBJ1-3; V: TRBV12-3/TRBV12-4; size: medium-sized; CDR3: CASSLPPDRASGNTIYF
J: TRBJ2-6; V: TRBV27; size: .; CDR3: CASMLAAGANVLTF
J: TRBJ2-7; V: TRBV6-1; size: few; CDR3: CASSRASGVQQYF
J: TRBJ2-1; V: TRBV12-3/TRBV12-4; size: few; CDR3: CASSSWTLFNEQFF
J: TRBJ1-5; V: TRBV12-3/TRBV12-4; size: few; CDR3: CASSLDGENQPQHF
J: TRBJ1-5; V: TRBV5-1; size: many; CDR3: CASSLRVGQPQHF
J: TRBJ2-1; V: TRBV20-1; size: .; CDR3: CSARTNRDEQFF
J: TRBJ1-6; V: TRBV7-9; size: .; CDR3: CASTLSFSPKYNSPLHF
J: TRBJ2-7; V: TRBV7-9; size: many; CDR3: CASQRLGYEQYF
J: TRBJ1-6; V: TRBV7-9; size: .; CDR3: CASSLDAGRGSPLHF
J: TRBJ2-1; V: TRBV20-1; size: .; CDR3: CSARVRAGGKNEQFF
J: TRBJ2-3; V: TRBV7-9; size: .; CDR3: CASSLDSEHTQYF
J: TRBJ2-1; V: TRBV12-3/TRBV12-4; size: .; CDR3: CASSLPYVYDNEQFF
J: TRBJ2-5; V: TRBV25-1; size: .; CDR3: CASSEWAGLETQYF